This T cell receptor beta chain originates from a study of identifying expanded T cells in peripheral blood. Study-level findings and limits: Over around two and four weeks, about 15 and 18 clones changed, versus roughly 1.2 between replicates. Clone count variance between two-week samples rose with total template count.

Healthy donors had no documented immune events, such as infections, while sampled. The table lists this clone with a few counts. Its target is not known. Germline CDR1 and CDR2: SNHLY and FYNNEI. The CDR3 has 13 residues. V was cut by 3 bases and J by 7 bases, with 12 bases left in between. Sequenced by immunoSEQ multiplex PCR; TCRdb stores in-frame clones only, minus some. The profile shows around 100,000 clones, over 75% of them singletons. This clonotype was obtained from a person aged 18 to 75 in good health. Specimen: blood. The chain combines TRBV2 with TRBJ1-2; D may be TRBD1 (6 bases). The CDR3 DNA reads TGTGCCAGCAGTGAGCAACAGGGTGTTGGCTACACCTTC. Its translation: CASSEQQGVGYTF.